Below are 22 T cell receptor beta chains sequenced from a single sample in a study of CD8 T cells in ankylosing spondylitis. Overall study findings and caveats: Among TCR beta sequences, a motif of under ten highly homologous variants appeared characteristic of ankylosing spondylitis blood.

TCRdb itself ran the 5' RACE reads through MiXCR, one entry per CDR3 protein. The table shows some 200,000 distinct CDR3 sequences, with 6% to 8% occurring only once. The antigens these receptors bind are not known. Sequenced material: blood, either unsorted or a sorted T cell fraction (not recorded which). Receptors originate from a male donor with ankylosing spondylitis.

This clonotype was detected many times. V and J are TRBV5-6 and TRBJ2-5, with a possible D match to TRBD1 (5 bases). The V end lost 3 bases, the J end lost 5 bases, and 11 bases lay between the germline ends. The CDR3 spans 13 residues. Germline values: CDR1 SGHDT, CDR2 YYEEEE. CDR3 sequence reads: CASSSGHPETQYF. The DNA for the CDR3 is TGTGCCAGCAGCTCCGGACACCCCGAGACCCAGTACTTC.

The sample holds many counts of this clonotype. The chain links TRBV10-3 to TRBJ1-1; 9 bases are shared with TRBD1. This CDR3 is 16 amino acids long. V trimming: 0 bases; J trimming: 3 bases; junction bases outside the gene matches: 5. Germline lookup yields CDR1 ENHRY and CDR2 SYGVKD. This CDR3 reads CAISESIQGADTEAFF. Here the CDR3 DNA reads TGTGCCATCAGTGAGTCAATACAGGGGGCGGACACTGAAGCTTTCTTT.

Ten or more counts support this clonotype. V usage is TRBV28 and J usage is TRBJ2-6; no reliable D call. Deletions cut 5 bases from V and 12 bases from J, with 11 bases between. Germline lookup yields CDR1 MDHEN and CDR2 SYDVKM. CDR3 length equals 12 residues. In DNA, the CDR3 is TGTGCCAGCAGTCCCGATTATATCGTCCTGACTTTC. This translates into CASSPDYIVLTF. The whole variable domain, remainder taken from reference TRBV28 and TRBJ2-6, is DVKVTQSSRYLVKRTGEKVFLECVQDMDHENMFWYRQDPGLGLRLIYFSYDVKMKEKGDIPEGYSVSREKKERFSLILESASTNQTSMYLCASSPDYIVLTFGAGSRLTVL.

The chain is built from TRBV11-2 and TRBJ2-7; a weak D match, TRBD1 (6 bases). The CDR3 is made up of 15 amino acids. The V end lost 5 bases, the J end lost 3 bases, and 17 bases lay between the germline ends. Germline CDR1 SGHAT, CDR2 FQNNGV. The CDR3 spells CASSPRRPGDYEQYF. CDR3 DNA sequence: TGTGCCAGCAGCCCCCGTCGGCCAGGGGACTACGAGCAGTACTTC.

This clonotype was recorded at least ten times. This chain joins TRBV29-1 and TRBJ1-2; TRBD1 matches 7 bases. After removal of 6 bases from V and 1 base from J, the junction contained 5 bases not matched to a gene. CDR3 length: 13 amino acids. In germline, CDR1 is SQVTM, CDR2 ANQGSEA. CDR3 region: CSVRQGDNYGYTF. The DNA for the CDR3 is TGCAGCGTAAGGCAGGGGGATAACTATGGCTACACCTTC.

This clonotype was seen ten or more times. J is TRBJ2-1 and V is TRBV7-9; possibly TRBD2 for D (7 bases). V lost 0 bases and J lost 8, with 8 bases in between. This CDR3 has 13 amino acids. The germline V gene encodes CDR1 SEHNR and CDR2 FQNEAQ (reference sequence). The CDR3 DNA follows: TGTGCCAGCAGCTTAGCCGGGGGGCATGAGCAGTTCTTC. It codes for CASSLAGGHEQFF. Drawing the rest from reference TRBV7-9 and TRBJ2-1, the complete variable domain is DTGVSQNPRHKITKRGQNVTFRCDPISEHNRLYWYRQTLGQGPEFLTYFQNEAQLEKSRLLSDRFSAERPKGSFSTLEIQRTEQGDSAMYLCASSLAGGHEQFFGPGTRLTVL.

This clonotype was seen a single time. The J gene is TRBJ1-5, the V gene TRBV27; 12 positions agree with TRBD1. The CDR3 has 15 residues. The germline V gene encodes CDR1 MNHEY and CDR2 SMNVEV (reference sequence). Trimming removed 6 bases from V and 7 bases from J; junction bases left unmatched: 7. CDR3 in amino acids: CASSPGTGGRQPQHF. CDR3 sequence (DNA): TGTGCCAGCAGCCCAGGGACAGGGGGCCGACAGCCCCAGCATTTT.

The chain has TRBV12-3 or TRBV12-4 and TRBJ2-1; 7 nucleotides align to TRBD2. The ends lost 5 bases at V and 3 bases at J; junction bases unmatched: 7. The CDR3 has 15 amino acids. The CDR3 bases are TGTGCCAGCAGTGGGGCGGGAGCGGTCTACAATGAGCAGTTCTTC. Translation gives CASSGAGAVYNEQFF.

V gene TRBV10-2 combines with J gene TRBJ1-1; tentative D call: TRBD1 (6 bases). The length of the CDR3 is 15 residues. From germline, CDR1 is WSHSY and CDR2 SAAADI. Trimming took 7 bases from V and 5 from J, leaving 20 bases between them. The CDR3, as DNA: TGCGCCAGCATGGTGTCGGGGGCTAAGGGGACTGAAGCTTTCTTT. Translating it yields CASMVSGAKGTEAFF.

J is TRBJ1-4 and V is TRBV7-9; D unresolved. Germline lookup yields CDR1 SEHNR and CDR2 FQNEAQ (reference sequence). The CDR3 contains 16 residues. V lost 5 bases, J lost 2 bases, and 15 bases lay in between. The DNA for the CDR3 is TGTGCCAGCAGCCTTCTCGTTATGGCGACTAATGAAAAACTGTTTTTT. It yields the protein CASSLLVMATNEKLFF.

The rearrangement uses TRBV28 and TRBJ2-7; the match to TRBD2 covers 8 bases. The CDR3 consists of 14 residues. The ends lost 8 bases at V and 4 bases at J; junction bases unmatched: 10. Per germline, CDR1 MDHEN and CDR2 SYDVKM. This CDR3 reads CASSTGTRAYEQYF. The CDR3 region has the DNA TGTGCCAGCTCTACCGGGACTAGGGCTTACGAGCAGTACTTC.

The genes are TRBV5-4 and TRBJ1-3, with 7 bases lining up with TRBD1. The V and J ends lost 0 bases and 9 bases, in that order; junction bases with no gene match: 12. From germline, CDR1 is SGHNT and CDR2 YYREEE (reference sequence). The CDR3 length is 16 residues. The DNA of the CDR3 is TGTGCCAGCAGCTTGGGGGGACCAGGCCAGGGGGGCACCATATATTTT. Translation: CASSLGGPGQGGTIYF.

In this sample, this clonotype turned up many times. This sequence joins TRBV6-1 and TRBJ2-5; TRBD2 might be the D (5 bases). Germline CDR1 MNHNS, CDR2 SASEGT. This CDR3 contains 13 residues. V was pared by 6 bases and J by 5 bases, with 13 bases between. This CDR3 reads CASSMERGETQYF. As DNA, the CDR3 is TGTGCCAGCAGCATGGAACGAGGGGAGACCCAGTACTTC.

This clonotype was counted ten times or more. The chain employs TRBV6-1 and TRBJ1-2; D might be TRBD1 (6 bases). This CDR3 comprises 14 residues. Germline V gene lookup returns CDR1 MNHNS and CDR2 SASEGT. V was clipped by 6 bases and J by 8 bases, with 19 bases between them. CDR3 region: CASSPGGLGRGYTF. For the CDR3, the DNA is TGTGCCAGCAGCCCCGGGGGCCTCGGGAGAGGCTACACCTTC.

This clonotype occurred many times. The rearrangement uses TRBV27 and TRBJ1-6; D is possibly TRBD1 (6 bases). Per germline, CDR1 MNHEY and CDR2 SMNVEV (reference sequence). Trimming pared 6 bases from V and 10 bases from J, leaving 10 bases between. The CDR3 length is 12 residues. The CDR3 region is CASRGARSPLHF. In nucleotides, the CDR3 is TGTGCCAGCAGGGGGGCCAGGTCACCCCTCCACTTT.

This clonotype was counted at least ten times. The chain joins TRBV13 to TRBJ2-7; D possibly corresponds to TRBD2 (5 bases). Trimming cost V 0 bases and J 2 bases, with 11 bases left between them. This CDR3 is 15 amino acids long. Germline CDR1 is PRHDT and CDR2 is FYEKMQ (reference sequence). The CDR3 spells CASSLGLQRTYEQYF. CDR3 DNA sequence: TGTGCCAGCAGCTTAGGCCTCCAGCGGACCTACGAGCAGTACTTC.

This clonotype was counted only a few times. The chain links TRBV7-8 to TRBJ2-7; 8 bases are a match to TRBD1. With 5 bases clipped from V and 4 bases from J, the junction kept 10 bases outside the gene matches. Germline-derived CDR1 and CDR2 are SGHVS and FQNEAQ. The CDR3 extends over 15 amino acids. The chain's CDR3 is CASSTGTGRPYEQYF. The DNA for the CDR3 is TGTGCCAGCAGCACAGGGACAGGTCGGCCATACGAGCAGTACTTC.

The rearrangement uses TRBV19 and TRBJ1-1, with TRBD1 matching 7 bases. Trimming cost V 8 bases and J 4 bases; bases outside gene matches: 10. Germline V CDR1 and CDR2: LNHDA, SQIVND (reference sequence). The CDR3 has 14 residues. The CDR3 region is CASGRGPGSTEAFF. The CDR3, as DNA: TGTGCCAGTGGAAGGGGGCCCGGAAGCACTGAAGCTTTCTTT.

This clonotype was detected many times. V and J are TRBV5-1 and TRBJ2-1; D perhaps matches TRBD2 (7 bases). This CDR3 spans 13 amino acids. Trimming stripped 4 bases from V and 7 bases from J, with 12 bases between. Germline loops: CDR1 SGHRS, CDR2 YFSETQ. The CDR3 coding sequence is TGCGCCAGCAGCCCGGGGGGCGTAAATGAGCAGTTCTTC. The encoded protein is CASSPGGVNEQFF. The full variable domain, with the rest looked up from reference TRBV5-1 and TRBJ2-1, is KAGVTQTPRYLIKTRGQQVTLSCSPISGHRSVSWYQQTPGQGLQFLFEYFSETQRNKGNFPGRFSGRQFSNSRSEMNVSTLELGDSALYLCASSPGGVNEQFFGPGTRLTVL.

The chain has TRBV29-1 and TRBJ1-2, with a tentative D call TRBD1 (5 bases). V was pared by 3 bases and J by 3 bases, with 8 bases between. The length of the CDR3 is 12 residues. CDR1 SQVTM and CDR2 ANQGSEA come from the germline V gene. The CDR3 sequence is CSVEGLDYGYTF. CDR3 nucleotide sequence: TGCAGCGTTGAGGGGCTCGACTATGGCTACACCTTC.

In this sample, this clonotype turned up many times. The chain has TRBV6-1 and TRBJ2-3; 7 bases match TRBD1. Losses at the gene ends were 6 bases for V and 0 bases for J; bases not matched to a gene: 6. The CDR3 is made up of 15 amino acids. Germline V gene data show CDR1 as MNHNS and CDR2 as SASEGT. The CDR3 nucleotides are TGTGCCAGCAGGCTTCAGGGGGTTAGCACAGATACGCAGTATTTT. Residues: CASRLQGVSTDTQYF.

This clonotype was recorded many times. The chain is built from TRBV4-1 and TRBJ2-7; D possibly uses TRBD1 or TRBD2 (7 bases each). The V end lost 6 bases, the J end lost 1 base, and 13 bases lay between the germline ends. CDR1 is MGHRA and CDR2 is YSYEKL in the germline V gene. The CDR3 is made up of 14 amino acids. The CDR3 region has the DNA TGCGCCAGCAGAACAGGGGAGGGATCCTACGAGCAGTACTTC. Translated, it gives CASRTGEGSYEQYF.